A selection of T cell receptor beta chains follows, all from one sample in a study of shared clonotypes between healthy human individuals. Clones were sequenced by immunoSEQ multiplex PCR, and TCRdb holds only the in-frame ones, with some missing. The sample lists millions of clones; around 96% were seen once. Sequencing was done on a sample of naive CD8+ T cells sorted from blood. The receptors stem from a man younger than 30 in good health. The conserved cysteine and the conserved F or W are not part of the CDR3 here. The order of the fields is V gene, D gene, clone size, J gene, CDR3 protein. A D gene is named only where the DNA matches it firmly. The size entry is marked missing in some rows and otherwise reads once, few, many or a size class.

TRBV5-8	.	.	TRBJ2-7	ASNFLSSNEQY
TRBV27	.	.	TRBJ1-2	ASTDSGYGYT
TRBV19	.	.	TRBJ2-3	ASSPAVGGDTQY
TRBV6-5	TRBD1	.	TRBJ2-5	ASTPTGGLQETQY
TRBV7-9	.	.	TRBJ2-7	ASSLVGGGQNEQY
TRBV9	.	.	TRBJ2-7	ASSVGWDSSSYEQY
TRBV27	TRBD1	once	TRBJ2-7	ASSLSGQGTLPYEQY
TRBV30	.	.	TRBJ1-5	AWSSASNQPQH
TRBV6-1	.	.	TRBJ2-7	ASSELRFYEQY
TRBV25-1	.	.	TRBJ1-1	ASSETVVGLVWTEAF
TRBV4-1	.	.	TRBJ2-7	ASSQGGGASYEQY
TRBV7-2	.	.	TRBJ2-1	ASSLRASWDEQF
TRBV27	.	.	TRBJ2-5	ASTAAWGERGETQY
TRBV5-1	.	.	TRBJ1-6	ASSLGLGFAPLH
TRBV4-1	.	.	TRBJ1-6	ASSPKGSYSHSPLH
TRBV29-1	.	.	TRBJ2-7	SVVYLGGSYEQY
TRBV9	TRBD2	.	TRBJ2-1	ASTGGGSSYNEQF
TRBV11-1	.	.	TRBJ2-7	ASSGDAGRPSSYEQY
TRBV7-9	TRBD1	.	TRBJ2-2	ASSLDRAGGELF
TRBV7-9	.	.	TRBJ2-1	ASSLRQGSYNEQF
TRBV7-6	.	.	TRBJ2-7	ASSLESLTDEQY
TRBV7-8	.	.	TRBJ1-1	ASSLDDTGTSTEAF
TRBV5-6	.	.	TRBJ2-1	ASSLVWAGSSYNEQF
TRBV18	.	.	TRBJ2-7	ASSPQDAYEQY
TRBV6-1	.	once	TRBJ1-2	ASSEGNPLYGYT
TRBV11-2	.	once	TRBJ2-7	ASSDHSGPYEQY
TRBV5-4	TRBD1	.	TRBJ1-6	ASSPSSTQGAGSPLH
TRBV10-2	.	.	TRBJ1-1	ASMGAEAF
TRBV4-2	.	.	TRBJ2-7	ASSIALAGTYEQY
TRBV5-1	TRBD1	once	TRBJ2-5	ASSADRGKQETQY
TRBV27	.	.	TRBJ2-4	ASSSIVGSKNIQY
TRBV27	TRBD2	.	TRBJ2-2	ASSLSGGAGELF